This T cell receptor beta chain is drawn from a study of blood T cell repertoires in COVID-19. Overall study: T cells, B-cell-depleted T cells, or PBMCs provided the cDNA or gDNA that served as material.

In the original workflow: For nucleated cells, counts were estimated from reference gene primer amplification. Assay used: immunoSEQ multiplex PCR; TCRdb lists only in-frame clones, some missing. That table furnishes V, J and clone size, whereas the DNA furnished D and trimming. The table has 350,000 to 450,000 clones, around 87% seen once; the top ten hold about 2.5%. CDR3 length equals 13 residues. From germline, CDR1 is SEHNR and CDR2 FQNEAQ (reference sequence). Deletions cut 5 bases from V and 5 bases from J, with 12 bases between. This clone was recorded once. One Seattle source followed patients from active infection through their disease course.

The source material was peripheral blood. This clonotype was obtained from a woman aged 60-70 years with COVID-19, enrolled during active disease. The J gene is TRBJ1-2, the V gene TRBV7-9, with D possibly being TRBD1 (5 bases). The CDR3 bases are TGTGCCAGCAGCCGCGACAGTATGTATGGCTACACCTTC. This encodes CASSRDSMYGYTF.